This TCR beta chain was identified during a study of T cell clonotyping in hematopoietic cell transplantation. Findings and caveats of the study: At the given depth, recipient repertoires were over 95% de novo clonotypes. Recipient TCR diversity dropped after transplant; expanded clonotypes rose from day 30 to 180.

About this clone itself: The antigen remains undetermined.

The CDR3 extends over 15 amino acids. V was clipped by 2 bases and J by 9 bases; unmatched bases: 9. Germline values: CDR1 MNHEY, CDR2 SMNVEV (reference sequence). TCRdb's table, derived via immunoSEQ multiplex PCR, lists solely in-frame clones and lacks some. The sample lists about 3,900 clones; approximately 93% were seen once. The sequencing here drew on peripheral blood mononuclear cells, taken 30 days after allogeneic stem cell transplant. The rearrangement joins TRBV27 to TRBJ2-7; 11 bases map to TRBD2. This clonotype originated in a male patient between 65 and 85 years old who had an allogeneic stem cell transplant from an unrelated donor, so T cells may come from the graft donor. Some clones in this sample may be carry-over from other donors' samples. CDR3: CASSLGGLAAVGQYF. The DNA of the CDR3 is TGTGCCAGCAGTTTAGGGGGACTAGCGGCAGTAGGGCAGTACTTC.